This T cell receptor (beta chain) was sequenced in a study of cytomegalovirus exposure and HLA in healthy donors. PCR was performed using 60 Vbeta and 13 Jbeta primers. Sequencing used immunoSEQ multiplex PCR; TCRdb keeps in-frame clones, though not all of them. Found here are fewer than 100,000 clones, nearly 80% of them singletons; the top ten hold about 3.8%. Germline CDR1 and CDR2: MNHEY and SMNVEV (reference sequence). The trim removed 3 bases at V and 4 bases at J, leaving 16 bases unmatched. This CDR3 is built from 18 residues. Each donor's status was that of a healthy bone marrow donor. The clonotype was recovered from a woman in her thirties or forties in good health and CMV-seronegative. The sequenced sample consisted of PBMCs. V gene TRBV27 combines with J gene TRBJ2-7, with 9 bases that match TRBD2. CDR3 bases: TGTGCCAGCAGTTTTAGGGCTCGGAAAGCGGGGGGAGAATACGAGCAGTACTTC. Translating it yields CASSFRARKAGGEYEQYF.